The clone carrying this T cell receptor (beta chain) was counted a few times. Trimming pared 4 bases from V and 5 bases from J, leaving 18 bases between. Germline loops: CDR1 SGDLS, CDR2 YYNGEE. The CDR3 covers 16 residues. This entry comes from a study of blood T cell repertoires in COVID-19. Looking at the study overall: Specimens from acute and convalescent COVID-19 originated in the United States, Italy and Spain. PBMCs, B-cell-depleted T cells, or T cells were the source of the cDNA or gDNA that made up the material.

In the authors' workflow: Amplification with reference gene primers provided the estimates of nucleated cell counts. Data came from immunoSEQ multiplex PCR; TCRdb stores just in-frame clones and leaves some out. Clone size and V and J calls were adopted from that table, with D and trimming inferred from the DNA. The sample records about 210,000 clones, approximately 82% being singletons. The clonotype originates from a woman in her forties with acute or convalescent COVID-19. The sequencing input was peripheral blood. This chain uses TRBV9 with TRBJ2-2; D is perhaps TRBD1 (7 bases). CDR3 in DNA: TGTGCCAGCAGCTCCCGGGAGAGGGGGCTTACCGGGGAGCTGTTTTTT. This translates into CASSSRERGLTGELFF.